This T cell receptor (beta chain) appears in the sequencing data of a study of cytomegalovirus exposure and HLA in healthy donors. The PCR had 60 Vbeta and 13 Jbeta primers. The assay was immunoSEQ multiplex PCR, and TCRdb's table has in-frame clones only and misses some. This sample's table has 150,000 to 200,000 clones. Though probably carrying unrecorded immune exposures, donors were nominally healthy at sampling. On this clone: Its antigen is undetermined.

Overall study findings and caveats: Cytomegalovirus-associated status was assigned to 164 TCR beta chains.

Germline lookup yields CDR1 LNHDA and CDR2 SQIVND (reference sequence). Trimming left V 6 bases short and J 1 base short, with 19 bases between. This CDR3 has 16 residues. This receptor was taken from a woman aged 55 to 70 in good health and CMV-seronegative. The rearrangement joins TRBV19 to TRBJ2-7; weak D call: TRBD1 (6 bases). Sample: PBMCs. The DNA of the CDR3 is TGTGCCAGTAGAGGGACACACGAGGGGGATTCCTACGAGCAGTACTTC. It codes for CASRGTHEGDSYEQYF.